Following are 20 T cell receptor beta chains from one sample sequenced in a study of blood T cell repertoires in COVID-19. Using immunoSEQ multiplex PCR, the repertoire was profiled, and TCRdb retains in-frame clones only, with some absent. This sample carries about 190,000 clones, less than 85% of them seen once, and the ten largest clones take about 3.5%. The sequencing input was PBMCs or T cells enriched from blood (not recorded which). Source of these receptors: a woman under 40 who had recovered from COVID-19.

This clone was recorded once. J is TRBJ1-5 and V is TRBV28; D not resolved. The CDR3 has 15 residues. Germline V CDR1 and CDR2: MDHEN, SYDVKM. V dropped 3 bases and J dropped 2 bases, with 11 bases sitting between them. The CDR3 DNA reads TGTGCCAGCAGTTTCGTCCGCGGAGGCAATCAGCCCCAGCATTTT. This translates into CASSFVRGGNQPQHF.

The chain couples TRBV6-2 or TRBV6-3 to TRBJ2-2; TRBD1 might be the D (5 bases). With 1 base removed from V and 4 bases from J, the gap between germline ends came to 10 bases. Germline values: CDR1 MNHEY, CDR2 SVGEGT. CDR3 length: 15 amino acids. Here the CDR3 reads CASSYYWTFTGELFF. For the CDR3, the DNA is TGTGCCAGCAGTTACTATTGGACATTCACCGGGGAGCTGTTTTTT.

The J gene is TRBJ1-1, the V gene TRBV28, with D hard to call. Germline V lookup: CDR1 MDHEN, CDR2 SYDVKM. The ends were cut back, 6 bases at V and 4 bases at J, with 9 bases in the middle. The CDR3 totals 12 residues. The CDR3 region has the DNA TGTGCCAGCAGACTTACCTCCACTGAAGCTTTCTTT. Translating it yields CASRLTSTEAFF.

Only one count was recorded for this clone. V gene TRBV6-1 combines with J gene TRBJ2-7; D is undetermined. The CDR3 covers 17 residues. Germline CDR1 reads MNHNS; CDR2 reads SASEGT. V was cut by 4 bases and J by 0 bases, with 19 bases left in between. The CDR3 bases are TGTGCCAGCAGTGTTGTGGCGCGGAGAGCTGCCTCCTACGAGCAGTACTTC. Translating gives CASSVVARRAASYEQYF.

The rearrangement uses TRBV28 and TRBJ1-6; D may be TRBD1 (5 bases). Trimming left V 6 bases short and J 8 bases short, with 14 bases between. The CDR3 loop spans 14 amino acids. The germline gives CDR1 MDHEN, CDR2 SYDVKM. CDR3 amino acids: CASSFRRAYSPLHF. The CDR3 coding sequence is TGTGCCAGCAGCTTTCGCAGGGCGTATTCACCCCTCCACTTT.

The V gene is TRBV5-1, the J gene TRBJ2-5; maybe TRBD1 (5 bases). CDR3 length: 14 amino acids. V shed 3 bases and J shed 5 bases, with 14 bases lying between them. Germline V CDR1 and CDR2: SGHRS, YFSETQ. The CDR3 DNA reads TGCGCCAGCAGCTCAATAAGGGGATACGAGACCCAGTACTTC. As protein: CASSSIRGYETQYF.

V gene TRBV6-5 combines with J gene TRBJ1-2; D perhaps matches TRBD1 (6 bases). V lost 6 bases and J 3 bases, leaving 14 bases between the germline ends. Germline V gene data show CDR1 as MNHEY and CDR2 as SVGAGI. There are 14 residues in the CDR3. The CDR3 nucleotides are TGTGCCAGCAGAACCTGGACAGAAGACTATGGCTACACCTTC. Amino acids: CASRTWTEDYGYTF.

The DNA for the CDR3 is TGTGCCAGCAGCCAACGGGGTTATAATTCACCCCTCCACTTT. Translation: CASSQRGYNSPLHF. The rearrangement joins TRBV3-1 (or the pseudogene TRBV3-2) to TRBJ1-6; D gene unclear. V was shortened by 2 bases and J by 4 bases, with 6 bases between the two germline ends. This CDR3 is built from 14 residues. Per germline, CDR1 LGHDT and CDR2 YNNKEL (reference sequence).

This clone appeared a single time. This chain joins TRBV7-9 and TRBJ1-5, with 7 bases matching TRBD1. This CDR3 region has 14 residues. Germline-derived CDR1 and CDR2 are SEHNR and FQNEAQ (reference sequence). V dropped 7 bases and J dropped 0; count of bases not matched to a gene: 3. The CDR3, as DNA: TGTGCCAGCACCAGGACAGGTAGCAATCAGCCCCAGCATTTT. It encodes CASTRTGSNQPQHF.

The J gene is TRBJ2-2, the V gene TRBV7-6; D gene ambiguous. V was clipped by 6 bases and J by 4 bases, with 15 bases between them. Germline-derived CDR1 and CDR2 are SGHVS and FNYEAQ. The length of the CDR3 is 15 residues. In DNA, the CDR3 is TGTGCCAGCAGGGCCCTCGATCGGAGCACCGGGGAGCTGTTTTTT. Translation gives CASRALDRSTGELFF. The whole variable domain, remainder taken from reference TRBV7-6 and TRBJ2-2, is GAGVSQSPRYKVTKRGQDVALRCDPISGHVSLYWYRQALGQGPEFLTYFNYEAQQDKSGLPNDRFSAERPEGSISTLTIQRTEQRDSAMYRCASRALDRSTGELFFGEGSRLTVL.

CDR3 region: CASSLTVPRTTEAFF. In DNA, the CDR3 is TGTGCCAGCAGTTTGACTGTACCCCGAACAACTGAAGCTTTCTTT. The V gene is TRBV27, the J gene TRBJ1-1; D remains ambiguous. Deletions cut 3 bases from V and 5 bases from J, with 16 bases between. The germline V gene encodes CDR1 MNHEY and CDR2 SMNVEV (reference sequence). There are 15 residues in the CDR3.

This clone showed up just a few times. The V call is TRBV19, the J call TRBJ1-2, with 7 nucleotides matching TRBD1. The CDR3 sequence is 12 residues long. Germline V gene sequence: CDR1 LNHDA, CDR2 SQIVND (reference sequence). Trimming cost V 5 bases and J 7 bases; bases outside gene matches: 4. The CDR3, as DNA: TGTGCCAGTAGTCCCAGGGGGAGTGGCTACACCTTC. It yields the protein CASSPRGSGYTF.

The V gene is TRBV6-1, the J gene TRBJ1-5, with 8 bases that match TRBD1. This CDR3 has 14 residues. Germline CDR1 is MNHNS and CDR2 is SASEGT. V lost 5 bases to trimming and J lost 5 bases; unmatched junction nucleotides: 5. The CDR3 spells CASSLDREDQPQHF. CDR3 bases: TGTGCCAGCAGTTTGGACAGGGAGGATCAGCCCCAGCATTTT.

The CDR3 DNA follows: TGTGCCAGCAGTTTTATCCCGGGATCCACTGAAGCTTTCTTT. Protein product: CASSFIPGSTEAFF. The chain carries TRBV28 and TRBJ1-1; D call uncertain. Trimming stripped 3 bases from V and 4 bases from J, with 12 bases between. There are 14 residues in the CDR3. Germline CDR1 is MDHEN and CDR2 is SYDVKM.

In DNA form, the CDR3 reads TGTGCTAGTGGTCGAGGGGGGGGAGCTTTCTTT. Residues: CASGRGGGAFF. The gene calls are TRBV12-5 and TRBJ1-1; D perhaps matches TRBD1 (6 bases). Trimming stripped 5 bases from V and 10 bases from J, with 11 bases between. The germline V gene encodes CDR1 LGHNT and CDR2 FRNRAP. This CDR3 is 11 amino acids long.

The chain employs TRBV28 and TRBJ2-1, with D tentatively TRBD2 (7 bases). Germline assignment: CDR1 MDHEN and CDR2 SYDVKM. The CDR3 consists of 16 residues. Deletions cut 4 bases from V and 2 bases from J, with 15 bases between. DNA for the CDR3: TGTGCCAGCAGTTATGTACGGGGGGCCCCCTACAATGAGCAGTTCTTC. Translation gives CASSYVRGAPYNEQFF.

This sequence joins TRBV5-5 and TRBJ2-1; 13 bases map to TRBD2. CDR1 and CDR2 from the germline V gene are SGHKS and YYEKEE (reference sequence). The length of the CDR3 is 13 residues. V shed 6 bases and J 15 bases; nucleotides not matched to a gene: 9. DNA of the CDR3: TGTGCCAGCACGATACTAGCGGGAGGGCCCGGGTTCTTC. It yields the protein CASTILAGGPGFF.

This CDR3 is CASSPQGPANTGELFF. CDR3 DNA sequence: TGTGCCAGCAGTCCACAGGGACCCGCGAACACCGGGGAGCTGTTTTTT. The chain has TRBV2 and TRBJ2-2; D is possibly TRBD1 (6 bases). Trimming stripped 5 bases from V and 0 bases from J, with 13 bases between. The CDR3 runs 16 residues. Per germline, CDR1 SNHLY and CDR2 FYNNEI. The full variable domain, in which reference TRBV2 and TRBJ2-2 provide the parts outside the CDR3, is EPEVTQTPSHQVTQMGQEVILRCVPISNHLYFYWYRQILGQKVEFLVSFYNNEISEKSEIFDDQFSVERPDGSNFTLKIRSTKLEDSAMYFCASSPQGPANTGELFFGEGSRLTVL.

This chain's CDR3 is CASSLGTSGNYEQYF. The CDR3 region has the DNA TGTGCCAGCAGCTTAGGAACTAGCGGGAACTACGAGCAGTACTTC. J is TRBJ2-7 and V is TRBV7-6; TRBD2 agrees at 10 bases. Germline CDR1 SGHVS, CDR2 FNYEAQ. The CDR3 contains 15 residues. Trimming took 1 base from V and 3 from J; bases not matched to a gene: 3.

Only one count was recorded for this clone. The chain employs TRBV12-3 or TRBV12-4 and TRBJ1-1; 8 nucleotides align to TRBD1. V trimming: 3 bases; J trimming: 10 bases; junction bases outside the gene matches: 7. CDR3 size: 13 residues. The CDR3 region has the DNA TGTGCCAGCAGTTTTTCTCAGGGGGCTGGAGCTTTCTTT. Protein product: CASSFSQGAGAFF.